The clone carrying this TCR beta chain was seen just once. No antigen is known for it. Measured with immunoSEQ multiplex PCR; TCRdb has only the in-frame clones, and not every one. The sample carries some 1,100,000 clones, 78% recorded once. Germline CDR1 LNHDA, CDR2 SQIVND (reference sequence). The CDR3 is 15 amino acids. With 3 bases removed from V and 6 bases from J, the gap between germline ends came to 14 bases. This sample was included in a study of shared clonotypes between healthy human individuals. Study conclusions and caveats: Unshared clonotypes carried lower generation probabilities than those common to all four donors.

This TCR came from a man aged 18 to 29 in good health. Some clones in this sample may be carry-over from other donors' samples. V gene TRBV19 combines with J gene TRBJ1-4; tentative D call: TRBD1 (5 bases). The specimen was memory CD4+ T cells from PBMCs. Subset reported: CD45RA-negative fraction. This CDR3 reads CASSIVGAGDEKLFF. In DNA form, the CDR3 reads TGTGCCAGTAGTATTGTAGGGGCTGGAGATGAAAAACTGTTTTTT.